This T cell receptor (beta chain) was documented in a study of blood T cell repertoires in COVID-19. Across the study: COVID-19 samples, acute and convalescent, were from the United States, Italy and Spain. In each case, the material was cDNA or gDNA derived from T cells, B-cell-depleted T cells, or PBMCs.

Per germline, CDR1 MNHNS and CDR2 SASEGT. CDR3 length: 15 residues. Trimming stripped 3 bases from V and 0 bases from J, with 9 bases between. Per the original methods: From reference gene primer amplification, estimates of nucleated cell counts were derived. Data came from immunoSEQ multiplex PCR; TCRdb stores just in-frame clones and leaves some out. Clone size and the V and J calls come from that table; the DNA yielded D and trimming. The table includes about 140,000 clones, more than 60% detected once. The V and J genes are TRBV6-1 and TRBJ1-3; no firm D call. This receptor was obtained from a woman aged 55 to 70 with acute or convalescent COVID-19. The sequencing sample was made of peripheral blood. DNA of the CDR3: TGTGCCAGCAGTGATAGAGCCGTCTCTGGAAACACCATATATTTT. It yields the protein CASSDRAVSGNTIYF.